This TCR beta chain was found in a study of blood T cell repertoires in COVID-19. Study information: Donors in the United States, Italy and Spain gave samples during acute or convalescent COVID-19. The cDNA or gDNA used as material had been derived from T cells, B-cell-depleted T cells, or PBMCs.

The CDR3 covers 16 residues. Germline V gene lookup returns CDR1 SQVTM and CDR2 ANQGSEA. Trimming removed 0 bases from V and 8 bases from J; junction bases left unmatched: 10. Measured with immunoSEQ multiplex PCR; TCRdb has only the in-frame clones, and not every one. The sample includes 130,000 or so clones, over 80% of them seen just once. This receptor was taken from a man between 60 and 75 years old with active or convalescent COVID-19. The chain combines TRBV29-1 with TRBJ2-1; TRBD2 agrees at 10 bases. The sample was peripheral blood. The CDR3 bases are TGCAGCGTTGAAGATCAACTAGCGGGACTGGGATATGAGCAGTTCTTC. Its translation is CSVEDQLAGLGYEQFF.